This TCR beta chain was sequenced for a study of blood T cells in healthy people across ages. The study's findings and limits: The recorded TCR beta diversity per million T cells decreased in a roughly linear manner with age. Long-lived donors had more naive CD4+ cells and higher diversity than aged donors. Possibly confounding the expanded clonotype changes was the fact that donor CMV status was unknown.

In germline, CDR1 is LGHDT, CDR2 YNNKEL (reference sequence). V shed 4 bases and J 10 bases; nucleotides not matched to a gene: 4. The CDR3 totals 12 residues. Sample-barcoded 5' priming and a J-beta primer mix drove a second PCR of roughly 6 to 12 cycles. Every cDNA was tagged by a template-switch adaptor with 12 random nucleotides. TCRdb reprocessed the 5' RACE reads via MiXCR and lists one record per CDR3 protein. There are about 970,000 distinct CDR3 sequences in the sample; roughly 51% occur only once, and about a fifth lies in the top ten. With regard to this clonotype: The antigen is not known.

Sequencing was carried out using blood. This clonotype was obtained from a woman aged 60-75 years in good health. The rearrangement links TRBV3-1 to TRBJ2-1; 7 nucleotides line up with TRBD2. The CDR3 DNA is TGTGCCAGCAGCCGGATCGGGGGGGAGCAGTTCTTC. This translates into CASSRIGGEQFF.